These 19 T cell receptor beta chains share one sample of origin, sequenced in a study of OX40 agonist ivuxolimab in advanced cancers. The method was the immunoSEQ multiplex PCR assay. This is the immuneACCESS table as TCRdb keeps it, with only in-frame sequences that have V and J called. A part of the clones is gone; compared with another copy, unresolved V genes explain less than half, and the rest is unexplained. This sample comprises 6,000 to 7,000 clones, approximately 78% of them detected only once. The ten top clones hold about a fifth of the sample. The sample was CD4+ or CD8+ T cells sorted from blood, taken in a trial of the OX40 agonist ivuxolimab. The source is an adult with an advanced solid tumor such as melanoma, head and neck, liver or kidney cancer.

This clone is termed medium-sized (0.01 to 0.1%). The CDR3 region has the DNA TGTGCCTGGAGTGACGGCAGGGGCTACGAGCAGTACTTC. As protein: CAWSDGRGYEQYF. V usage is TRBV30 and J usage is TRBJ2-7, with D perhaps matching TRBD1 (6 bases). The germline V and J ends were trimmed by 1 base and 3 bases, with 10 bases remaining between them. Germline V gives CDR1 GTSNPN, CDR2 SVGIG (reference sequence). This CDR3 is 13 amino acids long.

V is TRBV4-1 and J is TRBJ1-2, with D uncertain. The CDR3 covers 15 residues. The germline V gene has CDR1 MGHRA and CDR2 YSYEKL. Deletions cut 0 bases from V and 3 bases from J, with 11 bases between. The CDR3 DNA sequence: TGCGCCAGCAGCCAAGATCCGGGCTCCCACTATGGCTACACCTTC. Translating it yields CASSQDPGSHYGYTF.

The CDR3, as DNA: TGTGCCAGCAGCTGGGACAGGGAAATCAGGGAGCTGTTTTTT. Protein product: CASSWDREIRELFF. The V and J genes are TRBV7-9 and TRBJ2-2; TRBD1 matches 9 bases. V shed 4 bases and J 9 bases; nucleotides not matched to a gene: 6. The CDR3 covers 14 residues. The germline gives CDR1 SEHNR, CDR2 FQNEAQ (reference sequence). Together with reference TRBV7-9 and TRBJ2-2, the CDR3 gives the full variable domain: DTGVSQNPRHKITKRGQNVTFRCDPISEHNRLYWYRQTLGQGPEFLTYFQNEAQLEKSRLLSDRFSAERPKGSFSTLEIQRTEQGDSAMYLCASSWDREIRELFFGEGSRLTVL.

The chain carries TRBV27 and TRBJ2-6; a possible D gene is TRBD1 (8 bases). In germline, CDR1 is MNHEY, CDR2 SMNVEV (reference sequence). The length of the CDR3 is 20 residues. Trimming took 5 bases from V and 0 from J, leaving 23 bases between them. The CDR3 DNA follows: TGTGCCAGCAGTCTAGCGGCCGGGACAGGAAGATTCTCTGGGGCCAACGTCCTGACTTTC. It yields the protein CASSLAAGTGRFSGANVLTF.

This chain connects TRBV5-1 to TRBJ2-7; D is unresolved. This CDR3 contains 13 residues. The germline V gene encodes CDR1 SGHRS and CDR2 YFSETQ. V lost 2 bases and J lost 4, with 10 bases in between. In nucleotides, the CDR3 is TGCGCCAGCAGCTTCGACCGACTTTACGAGCAGTACTTC. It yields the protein CASSFDRLYEQYF.

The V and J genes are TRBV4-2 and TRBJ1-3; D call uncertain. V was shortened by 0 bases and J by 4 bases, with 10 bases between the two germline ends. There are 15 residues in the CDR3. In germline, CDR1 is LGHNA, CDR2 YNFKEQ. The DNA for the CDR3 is TGTGCCAGCAGCCAAGATGAATCAGCCGGAAACACCATATATTTT. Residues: CASSQDESAGNTIYF.

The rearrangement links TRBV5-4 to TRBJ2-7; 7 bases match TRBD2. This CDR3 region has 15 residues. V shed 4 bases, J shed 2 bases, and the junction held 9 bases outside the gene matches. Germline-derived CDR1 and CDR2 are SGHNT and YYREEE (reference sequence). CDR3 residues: CASSLHKSGAYEQYF. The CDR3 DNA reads TGTGCCAGCAGCCTCCATAAAAGCGGGGCCTACGAGCAGTACTTC.

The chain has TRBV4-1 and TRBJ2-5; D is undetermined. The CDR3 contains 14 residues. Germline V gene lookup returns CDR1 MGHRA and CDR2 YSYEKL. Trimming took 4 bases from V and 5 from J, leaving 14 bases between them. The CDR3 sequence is CASSRNPDGETQYF. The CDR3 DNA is TGCGCCAGCAGCCGAAATCCCGATGGGGAGACCCAGTACTTC.

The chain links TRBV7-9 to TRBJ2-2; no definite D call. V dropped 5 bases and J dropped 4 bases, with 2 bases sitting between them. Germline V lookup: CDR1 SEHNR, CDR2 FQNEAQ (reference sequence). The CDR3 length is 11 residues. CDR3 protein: CASSPTGELFF. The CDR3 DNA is TGTGCCAGCAGCCCCACCGGGGAGCTGTTTTTT.

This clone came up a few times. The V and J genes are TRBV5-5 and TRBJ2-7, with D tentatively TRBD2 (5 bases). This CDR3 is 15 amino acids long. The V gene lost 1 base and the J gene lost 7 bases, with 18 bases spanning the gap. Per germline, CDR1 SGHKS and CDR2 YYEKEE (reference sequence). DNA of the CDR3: TGTGCCAGCAGCTTGTGGGCGGGCAGACACTGGGAGCAGTACTTC. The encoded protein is CASSLWAGRHWEQYF.

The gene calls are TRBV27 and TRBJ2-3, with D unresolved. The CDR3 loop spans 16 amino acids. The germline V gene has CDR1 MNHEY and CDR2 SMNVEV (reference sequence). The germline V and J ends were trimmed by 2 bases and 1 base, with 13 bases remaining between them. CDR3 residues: CASSLVRFQGTDTQYF. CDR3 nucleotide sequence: TGTGCCAGCAGTTTAGTGAGATTTCAGGGCACAGATACGCAGTATTTT.

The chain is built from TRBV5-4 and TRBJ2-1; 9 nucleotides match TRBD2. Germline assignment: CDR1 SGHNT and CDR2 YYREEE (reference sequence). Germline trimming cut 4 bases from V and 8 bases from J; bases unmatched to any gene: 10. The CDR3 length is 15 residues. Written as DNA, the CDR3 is TGTGCCAGCAGCCCCGGGACTAGCAGGCTTGATGAGCAGTTCTTC. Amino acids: CASSPGTSRLDEQFF.

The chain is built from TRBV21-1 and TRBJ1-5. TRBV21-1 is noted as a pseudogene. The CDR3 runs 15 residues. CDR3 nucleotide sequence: TGTGCCAGCAGCAAAGAGGTCCGGATTTTTCAGCCCCAGCATTTT. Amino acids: CASSKEVRIFQPQHF.

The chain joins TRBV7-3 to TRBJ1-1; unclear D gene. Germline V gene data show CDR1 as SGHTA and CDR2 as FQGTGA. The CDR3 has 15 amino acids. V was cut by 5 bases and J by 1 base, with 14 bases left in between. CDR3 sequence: CASSANEYPNTEAFF. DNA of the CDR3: TGTGCCAGCAGCGCCAACGAATACCCGAACACTGAAGCTTTCTTT.

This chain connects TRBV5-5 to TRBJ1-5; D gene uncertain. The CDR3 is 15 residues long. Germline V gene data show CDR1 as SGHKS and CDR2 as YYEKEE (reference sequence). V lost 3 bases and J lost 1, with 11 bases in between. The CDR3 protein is CASSSGGYSNQPQHF. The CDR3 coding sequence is TGTGCCAGCAGCTCAGGAGGGTACAGCAATCAGCCCCAGCATTTT.

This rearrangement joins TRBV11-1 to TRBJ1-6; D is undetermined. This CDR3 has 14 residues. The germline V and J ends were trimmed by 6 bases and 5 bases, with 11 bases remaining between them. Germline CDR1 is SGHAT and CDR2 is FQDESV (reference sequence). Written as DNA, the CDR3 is TGTGCCAGCAGTCGGTCGGGAAATAATTCACCCCTCCACTTT. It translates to CASSRSGNNSPLHF.

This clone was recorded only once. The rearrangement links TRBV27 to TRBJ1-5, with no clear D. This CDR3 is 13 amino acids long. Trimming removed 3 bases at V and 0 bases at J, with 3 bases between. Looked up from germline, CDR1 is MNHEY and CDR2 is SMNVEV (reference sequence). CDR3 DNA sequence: TGTGCCAGCAGTTTTTATAGCAATCAGCCCCAGCATTTT. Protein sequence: CASSFYSNQPQHF.

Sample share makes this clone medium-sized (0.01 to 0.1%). DNA of the CDR3: TGTGCCAGCAGTGACTATGGCAGGGACACCGGGGAGCTGTTTTTT. This codes for CASSDYGRDTGELFF. The chain joins TRBV6-4 to TRBJ2-2, with a weak D call TRBD1 (5 bases). Germline assignment: CDR1 MRHNA and CDR2 SNTAGT. The CDR3 spans 15 residues. With 1 base removed from V and 3 bases from J, the gap between germline ends came to 9 bases.

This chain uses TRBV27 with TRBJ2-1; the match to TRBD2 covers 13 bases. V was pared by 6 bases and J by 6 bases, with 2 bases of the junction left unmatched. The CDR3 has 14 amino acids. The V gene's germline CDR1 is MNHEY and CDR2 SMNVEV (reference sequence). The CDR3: CASRTSGGSNEQFF. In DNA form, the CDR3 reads TGTGCCAGCAGGACTAGCGGGGGGTCCAATGAGCAGTTCTTC.